This passage covers 25 T cell receptor beta chains from one sample sequenced in a study of cytomegalovirus exposure and HLA in healthy donors. The PCR used 60 Vbeta and 13 Jbeta primers. The method was immunoSEQ multiplex PCR; TCRdb's version includes in-frame clones alone and lacks a portion of them. This table has about 98,000 clones, 69% appearing once. Sequenced: PBMCs. These receptors were taken from a female donor in good health and CMV-seronegative.

The chain carries TRBV6-1 and TRBJ2-1; no definite D call. The CDR3 length is 15 residues. Trimming cost V 3 bases and J 0 bases, with 9 bases left between them. In germline, CDR1 is MNHNS, CDR2 SASEGT. CDR3 sequence (DNA): TGTGCCAGCAGTGAGCTGCGGAGCTCCTACAATGAGCAGTTCTTC. Amino acids: CASSELRSSYNEQFF.

V is TRBV7-9 and J is TRBJ2-7; D remains ambiguous. The V gene lost 8 bases and the J gene lost 3 bases, with 8 bases spanning the gap. In germline, CDR1 is SEHNR, CDR2 FQNEAQ (reference sequence). The length of the CDR3 is 11 residues. The CDR3 DNA sequence: TGTGCCAGCCAACAGAACTACGAGCAGTACTTC. The encoded protein is CASQQNYEQYF.

A word on this clone: Germline and junction disagree at one end, which may indicate a read error. The J gene is TRBJ2-3, the V gene TRBV7-7; D might be TRBD2 (5 bases). CDR1 is SSHAT, CDR2 FNYEAQ, per germline (reference sequence). This CDR3 has 15 residues. In nucleotides, the CDR3 is TGTGCTAGCAGCCCGTCCCCCTCAAGGGCGGGTACGCAGTATTTT. Amino acids: CASSPSPSRAGTQYF.

V is TRBV9 and J is TRBJ2-7; D perhaps matches TRBD2 (5 bases). CDR3 length equals 14 residues. With 3 bases removed from V and 3 bases from J, the gap between germline ends came to 13 bases. CDR1 is SGDLS, CDR2 YYNGEE, per germline. The CDR3 spells CASSEGSNIYEQYF. CDR3 sequence (DNA): TGTGCCAGCAGCGAAGGGAGTAATATCTACGAGCAGTACTTC.

The chain carries TRBV28 and TRBJ2-1, with a possible D match to TRBD1 (6 bases). In germline, CDR1 is MDHEN, CDR2 SYDVKM. V was clipped by 3 bases and J by 8 bases, with 14 bases between them. This CDR3 has 14 residues. The CDR3 protein is CASSFSTGIYEQFF. CDR3 sequence (DNA): TGTGCCAGCAGTTTCAGCACAGGGATCTATGAGCAGTTCTTC.

The chain recombines TRBV14 with TRBJ2-7, with D maybe TRBD2 (6 bases). Germline V gene data show CDR1 as SGHDN and CDR2 as FVKESK. The ends were cut back, 3 bases at V and 3 bases at J, with 12 bases in the middle. The CDR3 runs to 14 residues. CDR3 nucleotide sequence: TGTGCCAGCAGCCAGCAGCACGGGGGCTACGAGCAGTACTTC. Translation gives CASSQQHGGYEQYF.

The rearrangement uses TRBV5-6 and TRBJ2-2, with 12 nucleotides matching TRBD2. V lost 3 bases to trimming and J lost 9 bases; unmatched junction nucleotides: 3. The CDR3 runs 14 residues. The V gene's germline CDR1 is SGHDT and CDR2 YYEEEE. The CDR3 coding sequence is TGTGCCAGCAGCTCCGGGACTAGCGGGCGGGAGCTGTTTTTT. As protein: CASSSGTSGRELFF.

This chain connects TRBV19 to TRBJ2-7; maybe TRBD1 (6 bases). There are 15 residues in the CDR3. The V end lost 6 bases, the J end lost 0 bases, and 15 bases lay between the germline ends. Looked up from germline, CDR1 is LNHDA and CDR2 is SQIVND (reference sequence). The DNA for the CDR3 is TGTGCCAGTAGATTTACAGGGAAGGTCTCCTACGAGCAGTACTTC. Residues: CASRFTGKVSYEQYF.

This clone was counted a single time. The chain carries TRBV2 and TRBJ1-1, with 9 bases lining up with TRBD1. This CDR3 is 20 amino acids long. Unmatched junction bases numbered 15, after V lost 1 base and J lost 0 bases. CDR1 is SNHLY and CDR2 is FYNNEI in the germline V gene. The CDR3: CASSEGSDPGQGYMNTEAFF. CDR3 sequence (DNA): TGTGCCAGCAGTGAAGGTTCGGATCCGGGACAGGGATACATGAACACTGAAGCTTTCTTT.

This chain links TRBV19 with TRBJ1-1; 9 bases fit TRBD1. The germline V gene encodes CDR1 LNHDA and CDR2 SQIVND (reference sequence). The CDR3 consists of 12 residues. Unmatched junction bases numbered 2, after V lost 11 bases and J lost 1 base. The CDR3 DNA reads TGTGCCGTGGACAGGGGGAACACTGAAGCTTTCTTT. Amino acid sequence: CAVDRGNTEAFF.

The rearrangement uses TRBV10-3 and TRBJ1-1, with 7 bases identical to TRBD1. The germline V gene has CDR1 ENHRY and CDR2 SYGVKD. The V and J ends lost 7 bases and 0 bases, in that order; junction bases with no gene match: 8. The CDR3 consists of 15 residues. CDR3 coding DNA: TGTGCCATCACCCGACAGGGCAACATGAACACTGAAGCTTTCTTT. It specifies CAITRQGNMNTEAFF.

In its sample, this clone was seen once. This chain joins TRBV2 and TRBJ1-5; D is uncertain. CDR1 is SNHLY, CDR2 FYNNEI, per germline. Trimming pared 3 bases from V and 8 bases from J, leaving 14 bases between. CDR3 length: 14 amino acids. The CDR3 region is CASSDGEVWKPQHF. CDR3 DNA sequence: TGTGCCAGCAGTGACGGAGAAGTATGGAAGCCCCAGCATTTT. The whole variable domain, remainder taken from reference TRBV2 and TRBJ1-5, is EPEVTQTPSHQVTQMGQEVILRCVPISNHLYFYWYRQILGQKVEFLVSFYNNEISEKSEIFDDQFSVERPDGSNFTLKIRSTKLEDSAMYFCASSDGEVWKPQHFGDGTRLSIL.

This chain links TRBV6-5 with TRBJ2-3; TRBD1 agrees at 7 bases. The CDR3 is 15 residues long. Losses at the gene ends were 0 bases for V and 3 bases for J; bases not matched to a gene: 3. Per germline, CDR1 MNHEY and CDR2 SVGAGI. CDR3 sequence: CASSYSGQRTDTQYF. In nucleotides, the CDR3 is TGTGCCAGCAGTTACTCGGGACAGAGGACAGATACGCAGTATTTT.

The chain recombines TRBV10-3 with TRBJ2-3, with D unclear. Germline V gene sequence: CDR1 ENHRY, CDR2 SYGVKD. The CDR3 is 13 amino acids. Trimming left V 0 bases short and J 4 bases short, with 5 bases between. The CDR3 nucleotides read TGTGCCATCAGTGAGTCTTCGGCAGATACGCAGTATTTT. Its translation is CAISESSADTQYF.

The CDR3 sequence is CASSFRREGYEQYF. The CDR3 nucleotides read TGTGCCAGCAGTTTTCGGCGGGAGGGCTACGAGCAGTACTTC. The chain employs TRBV27 and TRBJ2-7, with TRBD2 matching over 9 bases. Germline values: CDR1 MNHEY, CDR2 SMNVEV (reference sequence). V gave up 3 bases and J gave up 3 bases; unmatched junction bases: 3. The CDR3 has 14 residues.

The V and J genes are TRBV11-2 and TRBJ1-2; 8 nucleotides align to TRBD1. CDR3 length: 13 amino acids. V was pared by 1 base and J by 7 bases, with 2 bases of the junction left unmatched. Per germline, CDR1 SGHAT and CDR2 FQNNGV. The DNA for the CDR3 is TGTGCCAGCAGCTTAGGGGGACAGGTTGGCTACACCTTC. Residues: CASSLGGQVGYTF.

The chain uses TRBV5-6 and TRBJ1-6; tentative D call: TRBD1 (6 bases). The V gene lost 2 bases and the J gene lost 10 bases, with 16 bases spanning the gap. The CDR3 is 15 amino acids. CDR1 and CDR2 (germline): SGHDT, YYEEEE. The CDR3 bases are TGTGCCAGCAGCTTCGGACAGTCCACGGGATCACCCCTCCACTTT. Its protein is CASSFGQSTGSPLHF. The full variable domain, completed using reference TRBV5-6 and TRBJ1-6, is DAGVTQSPTHLIKTRGQQVTLRCSPKSGHDTVSWYQQALGQGPQFIFQYYEEEERQRGNFPDRFSGHQFPNYSSELNVNALLLGDSALYLCASSFGQSTGSPLHFGNGTRLTVT.

The genes are TRBV9 and TRBJ1-2, with D perhaps TRBD1 (5 bases). This CDR3 has 14 amino acids. V was cut by 1 base and J by 4 bases, with 11 bases left in between. Looked up from germline, CDR1 is SGDLS and CDR2 is YYNGEE. The CDR3 nucleotides are TGTGCCAGCAGCGTATCCAGGGAGGGCTATGGCTACACCTTC. As protein: CASSVSREGYGYTF.

The chain recombines TRBV6-6 with TRBJ2-3, with D hard to call. There are 11 residues in the CDR3. CDR1 is MNHNY, CDR2 SVGAGI, per germline (reference sequence). The V end lost 6 bases, the J end lost 3 bases, and 4 bases lay between the germline ends. The CDR3 region has the DNA TGTGCCAGCAGACTAACAGATACGCAGTATTTT. Residues: CASRLTDTQYF.

The table lists this clone with a few counts. The V and J genes are TRBV30 and TRBJ1-1; D may be TRBD1 (6 bases). Germline-derived CDR1 and CDR2 are GTSNPN and SVGIG (reference sequence). Trimming pared 5 bases from V and 5 bases from J, leaving 18 bases between. The CDR3 has 14 residues. Written as DNA, the CDR3 is TGTGCCTGGGGGAATCACAGGGTTTCGACTGAAGCTTTCTTT. This sequence encodes CAWGNHRVSTEAFF. Full variable domain (missing parts from reference TRBV30 and TRBJ1-1): SQTIHQWPATLVQPVGSPLSLECTVEGTSNPNLYWYRQAAGRGLQLLFYSVGIGQISSEVPQNLSASRPQDRQFILSSKKLLLSDSGFYLCAWGNHRVSTEAFFGQGTRLTVV.

In DNA, the CDR3 is TGTGCCAGCAGCTTAGAAGGGGGATGGCTAGCTTCCCACAATGAGCAGTTCTTC. Translating it yields CASSLEGGWLASHNEQFF. This chain joins TRBV7-6 and TRBJ2-1, with a weak D call TRBD1 (6 bases). Germline CDR1 is SGHVS and CDR2 is FNYEAQ. The CDR3 extends over 18 amino acids. Deletions cut 1 base from V and 5 bases from J, with 21 bases between.

This chain's CDR3 is CASSLGGASNQPQHF. The CDR3 coding sequence is TGTGCCAGCAGTTTAGGGGGGGCTAGCAATCAGCCCCAGCATTTT. The rearrangement joins TRBV28 to TRBJ1-5; possibly TRBD1 for D (6 bases). Trimming took off 2 bases at V and 0 bases at J, with 8 bases between the two ends. Germline V CDR1 and CDR2: MDHEN, SYDVKM. The CDR3 spans 15 residues.

The chain is built from TRBV6-1 and TRBJ1-5, with D unresolved. The CDR3 is 14 residues long. From germline, CDR1 is MNHNS and CDR2 SASEGT. Trimming stripped 6 bases from V and 0 bases from J, with 9 bases between. The CDR3 bases are TGTGCCAGCAGCCCCGAGAGTAGCAATCAGCCCCAGCATTTT. Encoded protein: CASSPESSNQPQHF.

The chain uses TRBV23-1 and TRBJ2-7, with D unresolved. TRBV23-1 is reported as an ORF; its role is uncertain. Trimming stripped 0 bases from V and 4 bases from J, with 13 bases between. The CDR3 length is 15 residues. Written as DNA, the CDR3 is TGCGCCAGCAGTCAATCGGGCAGCCCGCGTTACGAGCAGTACTTC. Translating gives CASSQSGSPRYEQYF.

The rearrangement joins TRBV25-1 to TRBJ1-6; 7 nucleotides line up with TRBD1. The CDR3 consists of 14 residues. Per the germline V gene, CDR1 is MGHDK and CDR2 is SYGVNS. The J segment lost 1 base and the V segment lost 8 bases, leaving 2 bases of the junction unmatched. CDR3 residues: CASRQGSYNSPLHF. CDR3 DNA: TGTGCCAGCCGACAGGGTTCCTATAATTCACCCCTCCACTTT.